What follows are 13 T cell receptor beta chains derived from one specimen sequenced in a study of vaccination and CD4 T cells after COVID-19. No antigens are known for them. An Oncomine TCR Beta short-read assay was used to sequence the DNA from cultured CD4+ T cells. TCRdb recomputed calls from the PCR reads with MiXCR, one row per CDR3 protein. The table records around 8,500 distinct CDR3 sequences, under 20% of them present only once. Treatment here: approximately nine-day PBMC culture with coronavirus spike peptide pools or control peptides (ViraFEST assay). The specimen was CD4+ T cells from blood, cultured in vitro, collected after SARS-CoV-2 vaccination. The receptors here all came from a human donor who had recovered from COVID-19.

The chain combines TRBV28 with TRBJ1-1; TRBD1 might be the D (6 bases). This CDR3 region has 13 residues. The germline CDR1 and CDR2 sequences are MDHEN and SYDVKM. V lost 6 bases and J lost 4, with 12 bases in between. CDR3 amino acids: CASRLQGFTEAFF. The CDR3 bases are TGTGCCAGCAGACTACAGGGATTCACTGAAGCTTTCTTT.

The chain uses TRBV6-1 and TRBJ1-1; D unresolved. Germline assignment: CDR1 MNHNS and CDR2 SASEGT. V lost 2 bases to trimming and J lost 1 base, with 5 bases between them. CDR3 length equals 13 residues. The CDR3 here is CASSELRNTEAFF. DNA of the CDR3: TGTGCCAGCAGTGAATTAAGGAACACTGAAGCTTTCTTT.

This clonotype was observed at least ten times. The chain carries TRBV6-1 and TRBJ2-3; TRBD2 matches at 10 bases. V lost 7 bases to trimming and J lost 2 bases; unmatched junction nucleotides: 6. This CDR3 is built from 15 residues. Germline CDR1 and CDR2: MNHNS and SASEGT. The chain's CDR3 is CASTRTSGNTDTQYF. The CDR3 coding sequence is TGTGCCAGCACCCGGACTAGCGGAAACACAGATACGCAGTATTTT.

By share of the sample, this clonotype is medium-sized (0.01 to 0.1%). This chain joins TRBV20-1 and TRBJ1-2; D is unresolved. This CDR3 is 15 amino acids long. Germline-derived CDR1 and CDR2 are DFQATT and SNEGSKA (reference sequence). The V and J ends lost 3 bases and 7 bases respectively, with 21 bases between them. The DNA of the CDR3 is TGCAGTGCTAGGCCCTCCGGGGAGGCCTCTATTGGCTACACCTTC. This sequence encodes CSARPSGEASIGYTF.

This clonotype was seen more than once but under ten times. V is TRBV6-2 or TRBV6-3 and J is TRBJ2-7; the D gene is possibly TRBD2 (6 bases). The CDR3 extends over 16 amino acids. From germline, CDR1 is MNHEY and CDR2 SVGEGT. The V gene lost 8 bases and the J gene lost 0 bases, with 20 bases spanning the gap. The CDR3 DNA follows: TGTGCCAGCCACTTGGGACTCCTGGGGGACTCCTACGAGCAGTACTTC. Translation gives CASHLGLLGDSYEQYF.

The CDR3 loop is CAISESGFGEFF. The CDR3 DNA sequence: TGTGCCATCAGTGAGTCGGGGTTTGGGGAGTTCTTC. This rearrangement joins TRBV10-3 to TRBJ2-1; D remains ambiguous. Trimming pared 0 bases from V and 14 bases from J, leaving 11 bases between. This CDR3 region has 12 residues. In germline, CDR1 is ENHRY, CDR2 SYGVKD.

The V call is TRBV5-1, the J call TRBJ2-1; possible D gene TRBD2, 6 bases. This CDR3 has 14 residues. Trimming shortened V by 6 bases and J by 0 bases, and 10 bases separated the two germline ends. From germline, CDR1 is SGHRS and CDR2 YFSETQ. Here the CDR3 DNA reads TGCGCCAGCACCATTAGCGGCTCCTACAATGAGCAGTTCTTC. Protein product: CASTISGSYNEQFF.

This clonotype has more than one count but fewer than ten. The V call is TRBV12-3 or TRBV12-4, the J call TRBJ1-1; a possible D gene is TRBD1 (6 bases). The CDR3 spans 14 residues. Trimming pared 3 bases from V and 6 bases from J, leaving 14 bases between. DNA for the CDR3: TGTGCCAGCAGTTTTAGGATGAAGGGGGCTGAAGCTTTCTTT. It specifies CASSFRMKGAEAFF.

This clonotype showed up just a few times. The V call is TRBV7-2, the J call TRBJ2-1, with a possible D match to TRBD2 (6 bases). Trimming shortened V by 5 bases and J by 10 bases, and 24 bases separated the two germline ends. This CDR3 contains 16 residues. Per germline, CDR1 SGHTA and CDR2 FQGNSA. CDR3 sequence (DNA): TGTGCCAGCAGCACAGGCATGGGGGAGGCCCGGGGGGAGCAGTTCTTC. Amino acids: CASSTGMGEARGEQFF.

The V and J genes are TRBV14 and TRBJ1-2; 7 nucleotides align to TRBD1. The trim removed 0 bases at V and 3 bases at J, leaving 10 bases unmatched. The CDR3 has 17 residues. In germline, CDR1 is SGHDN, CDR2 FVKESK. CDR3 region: CASSQDIVQGRYYGYTF. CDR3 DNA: TGTGCCAGCAGCCAAGACATCGTACAGGGGCGTTACTATGGCTACACCTTC.

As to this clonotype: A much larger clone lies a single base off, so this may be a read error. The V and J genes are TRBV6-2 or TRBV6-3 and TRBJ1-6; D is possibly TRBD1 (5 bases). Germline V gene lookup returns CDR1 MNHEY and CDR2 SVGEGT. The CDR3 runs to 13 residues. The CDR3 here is CASTRQGNSPPHF. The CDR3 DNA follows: TGTGCCAGCACCAGGCAGGGTAATTCACCCCCCCACTTT.

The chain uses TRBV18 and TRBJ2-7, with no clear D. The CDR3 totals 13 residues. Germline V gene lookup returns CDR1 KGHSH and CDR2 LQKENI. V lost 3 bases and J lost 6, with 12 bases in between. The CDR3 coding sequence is TGTGCCAGCTCACCCGATCTTCTTGGCGAGCAGTACTTC. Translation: CASSPDLLGEQYF.

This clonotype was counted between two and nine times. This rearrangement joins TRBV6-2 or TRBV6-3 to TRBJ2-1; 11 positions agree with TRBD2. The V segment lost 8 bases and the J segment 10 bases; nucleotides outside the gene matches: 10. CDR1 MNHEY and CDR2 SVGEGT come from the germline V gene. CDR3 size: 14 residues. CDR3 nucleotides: TGTGCCAGCGCTAGGGCTAGCGGGGGGAGGGAGCAGTTCTTC. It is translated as CASARASGGREQFF.